The clone carrying this T cell receptor (beta chain) has a handful of counts. The protocol was immunoSEQ multiplex PCR, while the TCRdb copy is restricted to in-frame clones and leaves out a portion. Of 91,000 or so clones in the sample, around 82% were seen once. The data were obtained in a study of blood T cell repertoires in COVID-19. Study context: From the United States, Italy and Spain came samples of acute and convalescent COVID-19. Sample material is recorded as cDNA or gDNA derived from T cells, B-cell-depleted T cells, or PBMCs.

The CDR3 length is 14 residues. The trim removed 5 bases at V and 10 bases at J, leaving 8 bases unmatched. Germline CDR1 SGHRS, CDR2 YFSETQ. The sequence was collected from a man between 50 and 59 years old with active or convalescent COVID-19. The sequenced sample consisted of peripheral blood. The V and J genes are TRBV5-1 and TRBJ1-6; 8 bases are a match to TRBD1. The CDR3 is CASSTGQDGSPLHF. DNA for the CDR3: TGCGCCAGCAGTACGGGACAGGACGGGTCACCCCTCCACTTT.